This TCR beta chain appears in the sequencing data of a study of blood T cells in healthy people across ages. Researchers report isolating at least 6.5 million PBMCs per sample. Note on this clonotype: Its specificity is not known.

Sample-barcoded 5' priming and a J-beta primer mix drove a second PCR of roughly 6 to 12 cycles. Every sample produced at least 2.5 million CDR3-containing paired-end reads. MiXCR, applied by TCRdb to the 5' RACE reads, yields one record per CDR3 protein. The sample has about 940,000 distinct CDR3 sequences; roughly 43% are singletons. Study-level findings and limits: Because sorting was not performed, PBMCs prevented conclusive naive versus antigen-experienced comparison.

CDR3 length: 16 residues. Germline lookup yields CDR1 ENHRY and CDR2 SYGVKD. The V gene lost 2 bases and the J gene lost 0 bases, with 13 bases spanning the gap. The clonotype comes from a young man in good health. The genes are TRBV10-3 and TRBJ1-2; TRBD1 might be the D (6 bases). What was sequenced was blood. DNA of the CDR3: TGTGCCATCAGTGAGCTACAGGGTAAAGCTAACTATGGCTACACCTTC. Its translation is CAISELQGKANYGYTF.